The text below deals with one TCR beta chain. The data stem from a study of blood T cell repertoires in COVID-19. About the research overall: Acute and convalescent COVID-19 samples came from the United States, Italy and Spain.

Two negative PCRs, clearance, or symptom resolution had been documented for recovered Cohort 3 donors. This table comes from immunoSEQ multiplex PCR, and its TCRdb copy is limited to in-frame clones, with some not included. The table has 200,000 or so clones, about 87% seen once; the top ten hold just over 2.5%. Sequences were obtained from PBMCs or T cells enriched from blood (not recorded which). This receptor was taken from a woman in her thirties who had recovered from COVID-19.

CDR3 protein: CATRDSRTPQHF. The CDR3 region has the DNA TGTGCCACCAGGGACTCGCGTACGCCCCAGCATTTT. The rearrangement joins TRBV24-1 to TRBJ1-5; D not certain. The germline CDR1 and CDR2 sequences are KGHDR and SFDVKD. V dropped 7 bases and J dropped 9 bases, with 12 bases sitting between them. This CDR3 has 12 residues.